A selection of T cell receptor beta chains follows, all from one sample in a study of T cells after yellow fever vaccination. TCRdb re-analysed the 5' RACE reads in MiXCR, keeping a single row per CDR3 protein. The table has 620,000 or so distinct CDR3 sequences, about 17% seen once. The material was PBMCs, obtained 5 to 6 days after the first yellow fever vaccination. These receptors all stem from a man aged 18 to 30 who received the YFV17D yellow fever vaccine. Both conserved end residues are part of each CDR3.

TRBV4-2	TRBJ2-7	CASSQEGNRGYEQYF
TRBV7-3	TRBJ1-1	CASSPHSVRVIVMNTEAFF
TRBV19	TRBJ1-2	CATAGLDYGYTF
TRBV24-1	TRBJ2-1	CATSDFGDEQFF
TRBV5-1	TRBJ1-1	CASSLWQGNTEAFF
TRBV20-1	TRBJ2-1	CSAEKGGAYNEQFF
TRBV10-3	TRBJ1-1	CAISPGTIHTEAFF
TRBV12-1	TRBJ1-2	CASGPGTGGLDYGYTF
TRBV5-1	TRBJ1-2	CASSLAAGEGYTF
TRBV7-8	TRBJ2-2	CASLGPNTGELFF